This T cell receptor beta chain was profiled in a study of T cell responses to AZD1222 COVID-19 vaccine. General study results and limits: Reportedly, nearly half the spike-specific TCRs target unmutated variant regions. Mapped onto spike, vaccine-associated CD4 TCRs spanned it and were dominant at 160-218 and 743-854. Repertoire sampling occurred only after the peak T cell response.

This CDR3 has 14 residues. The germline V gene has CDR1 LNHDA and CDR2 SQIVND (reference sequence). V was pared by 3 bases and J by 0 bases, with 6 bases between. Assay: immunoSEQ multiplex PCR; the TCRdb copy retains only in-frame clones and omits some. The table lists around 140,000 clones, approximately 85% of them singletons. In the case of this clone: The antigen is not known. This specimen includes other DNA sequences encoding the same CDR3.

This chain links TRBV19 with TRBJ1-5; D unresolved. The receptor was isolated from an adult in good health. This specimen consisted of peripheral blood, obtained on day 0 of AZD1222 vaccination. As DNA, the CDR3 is TGTGCCAGTAGTATTTACAGTAGCAATCAGCCCCAGCATTTT. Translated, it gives CASSIYSSNQPQHF.